The rows below give T cell receptor beta chains drawn from one sample of a study of T cell repertoires in ileal Crohn's disease. Method: immunoSEQ multiplex PCR; TCRdb's copy keeps in-frame clones and lacks some. The profile shows about 17,000 clones, 60% of them singletons. The specimen sequenced was ileal tissue. The receptor set was obtained from an adult with Crohn's disease. Both conserved end residues are part of each CDR3. A D gene is named only where the DNA matches it firmly. Some rows have no size entry. The others give once, few or many, or a class for an expanded clone.

cdr3_aa,cdr3_nt,v_call,clone_size,d_call,j_call
CASSQVLSFGTDTQYF,TGCGCCAGCAGCCAAGTGCTAAGCTTTGGCACAGATACGCAGTATTTT,TRBV4-3,-,-,TRBJ2-3
CASSQGGGGWYRDGYTF,TGCGCCAGCAGCCAAGGTGGGGGAGGCTGGTATCGGGATGGCTACACCTTC,TRBV4-1,-,-,TRBJ1-2
CAWSVGGISTNEKLFF,TGTGCCTGGAGTGTTGGCGGGATCTCCACTAATGAAAAACTGTTTTTT,TRBV30,-,-,TRBJ1-4
CASSQEPAGGPGELFF,TGTGCCAGCAGCCAAGAACCAGCGGGAGGGCCCGGGGAGCTGTTTTTT,TRBV4-2,-,TRBD2,TRBJ2-2
CASRSYVRTPESDEQFF,TGTGCCAGCAGGTCTTATGTTCGAACCCCTGAAAGCGATGAGCAGTTCTTC,TRBV7-8,-,-,TRBJ2-1
CSVGQGVANYGYTF,TGCAGCGTTGGACAGGGGGTAGCTAACTATGGCTACACCTTC,TRBV29-1,few,TRBD1,TRBJ1-2
CSVGLAGSAYEQYF,TGCAGCGTTGGGCTAGCGGGATCCGCCTACGAGCAGTACTTC,TRBV29-1,-,TRBD2,TRBJ2-7
CASSYSTGNTGELFF,TGTGCCAGCAGTTACTCCACAGGGAATACCGGGGAGCTGTTTTTT,TRBV6-5,-,-,TRBJ2-2
CASSSGQGFSISYTF,TGTGCCAGCAGCTCGGGACAGGGGTTTAGTATAAGCTACACCTTC,TRBV7-9,-,TRBD1,TRBJ1-2
CARSFDRGLSNQPQHF,TGTGCCAGAAGCTTTGACAGGGGGCTGAGCAATCAGCCCCAGCATTTT,TRBV7-5,-,-,TRBJ1-5
CASSQNRWSYEQYF,TGTGCCAGCAGCCAAAATCGGTGGTCCTACGAGCAGTACTTC,TRBV27,-,-,TRBJ2-7